This is a list of T cell receptor beta chains from one sample in a study of cytomegalovirus exposure and HLA in healthy donors. Profiled with immunoSEQ multiplex PCR; TCRdb holds only in-frame clones, not every one. The table records about 250,000 clones, 78% of them present only once. What was sequenced was PBMCs. All receptors come from a boy between 5 and 17 years old in good health and CMV-seronegative. The CDR3 runs from the conserved cysteine through the conserved F or W. Fields, in order: V gene, CDR3 protein.

v_call: TRBV7-8; cdr3_aa: CASSLAPTSGEQYF
v_call: TRBV9; cdr3_aa: CASSVLGLEGEKLFF
v_call: TRBV19; cdr3_aa: CASPTLGLHGNQPQHF
v_call: TRBV6-6; cdr3_aa: CASSLSGYEAFF
v_call: TRBV5-6; cdr3_aa: CASSAYRGDHEQYF
v_call: TRBV10-1; cdr3_aa: CASSESGGRVPETQYF
v_call: TRBV6-1; cdr3_aa: CASSALRGHYGYTF
v_call: TRBV30; cdr3_aa: CASTSRVREKLFF
v_call: TRBV6-4; cdr3_aa: CASSDSGLGAPGELFF
v_call: TRBV5-1; cdr3_aa: CANSAGQGNQAFF
v_call: TRBV6-1; cdr3_aa: CASSALTGFFSSYEQYF
v_call: TRBV5-1; cdr3_aa: CASSLGRGEGTDTQYF
v_call: TRBV19; cdr3_aa: CASSIGRAYPEQFF
v_call: TRBV5-6; cdr3_aa: CASSLAGTGSNYGYTF
v_call: TRBV11-2; cdr3_aa: CASSERTSGRSRETQYF
v_call: TRBV21-1; cdr3_aa: CASTKRGQGDYGYTF
v_call: TRBV5-8; cdr3_aa: CASKTRPGQGRILAKNIQYF
v_call: TRBV27; cdr3_aa: CASSFVALTGELFF
v_call: TRBV11-3; cdr3_aa: CASSFLAGGRSYNEQFF
v_call: TRBV6-6; cdr3_aa: CASRLADYNEQFF
v_call: TRBV5-4; cdr3_aa: CASSSHTGGGTDTQYF
v_call: TRBV6-6; cdr3_aa: CASSFEDSEAFF
v_call: TRBV30; cdr3_aa: CAWSAWTRADTEAFF
v_call: TRBV6-1; cdr3_aa: CASSSWGRGYEQYF
v_call: TRBV10-1; cdr3_aa: CASSEGLAGVDEQYF
v_call: TRBV5-6; cdr3_aa: CASSPRVGDTQYF
v_call: TRBV27; cdr3_aa: CASSSTKDRGSGANVLTF
v_call: TRBV27; cdr3_aa: CASSLLAGVPYEQYF
v_call: TRBV4-1; cdr3_aa: CASSQVHPASYEQYF